This T cell receptor beta chain was captured by sequencing in a study of T-cell memory formation after mild COVID-19. Turning to the study itself: Clusters of TCRs were largely donor specific. Study results and caveats: There was a balanced CD4/CD8 profile in clones contracting day 15 to 85, and later expanders leaned CD4+. The finding that pre-infection memory included some responding clones suggested that cross-reactive memory joined.

TCRdb used MiXCR to reprocess the 5' RACE reads, holding one entry per CDR3 protein. The table records some 120,000 distinct CDR3 sequences, approximately 17% of them present only once. This clonotype was seen only a few times. The antigen is unknown. CDR1 is SGHVS and CDR2 is FQNEAQ in the germline V gene. CDR3 length equals 14 residues. Trimming pared 5 bases from V and 5 bases from J, leaving 15 bases between. The sample taken for sequencing was PBMCs or a T cell subset sorted from them (not recorded which). This clonotype originated in a young man who had mild COVID-19 (a few samples of this study predate the infection). Cell type and time point are not known. V is TRBV7-8 and J is TRBJ1-1; D is unresolved. The CDR3 loop reads CASSRTNAGTEAFF. The CDR3, as DNA: TGTGCCAGCAGCCGGACCAACGCGGGGACTGAAGCTTTCTTT.